Below, 9 T cell receptor beta chains from the same sample are listed, as sequenced in a study of blood T cell repertoires in COVID-19 (dated by TCRdb to the early 2020s). Library preparation used the immunoSEQ multiplex PCR assay. Imported from immuneACCESS, the table was reduced by TCRdb to in-frame sequences with V and J called. These copies leave out some clones; in studies compared against another copy, an unresolved V gene accounts for under half, and the cause of the remainder is not known. A total of more than 250,000 clones appear in this sample, roughly nine tenths of them only once. The ten largest clones represent around 6% of the sample. The sample taken for sequencing was PBMCs or T cells enriched from blood (not recorded which). These receptors were collected from a woman younger than 45 who had recovered from COVID-19.

The genes are TRBV5-1 and TRBJ1-2; D is perhaps TRBD1 (5 bases). Germline CDR1 SGHRS, CDR2 YFSETQ. Trimming stripped 0 bases from V and 6 bases from J, with 9 bases between. The CDR3 is 13 residues long. Here the CDR3 DNA reads TGCGCCAGCAGCTTGGCGGGGGAGGATGGCTACACCTTC. Its protein product is CASSLAGEDGYTF.

The chain recombines TRBV7-2 with TRBJ1-6; D is unresolved. This CDR3 comprises 13 residues. V dropped 1 base and J dropped 10 bases, with 8 bases sitting between them. Germline CDR1 and CDR2: SGHTA and FQGNSA. The CDR3 region is CASSLGLESPLHF. The DNA for the CDR3 is TGTGCCAGCAGCTTAGGTCTAGAGTCACCCCTCCACTTT.

The chain carries TRBV30 and TRBJ1-6; the match to TRBD1 covers 10 bases. V was clipped by 8 bases and J by 10 bases; unmatched bases: 11. Germline CDR1 GTSNPN, CDR2 SVGIG (reference sequence). CDR3 size: 14 residues. The CDR3 DNA sequence: TGTGCCATCCGGGAGGGACAGGGGTACTCACCCCTCCACTTT. The encoded protein is CAIREGQGYSPLHF.

The J gene is TRBJ2-2, the V gene TRBV5-1; 7 bases fit TRBD1. CDR1 and CDR2 (germline): SGHRS, YFSETQ. The CDR3 is 18 residues long. V was pared by 0 bases and J by 3 bases, with 11 bases of the junction left unmatched. This CDR3 reads CASSLARDQGEYTGELFF. The CDR3 nucleotides read TGCGCCAGCAGCTTGGCTCGGGACCAGGGGGAGTACACCGGGGAGCTGTTTTTT.

The chain employs TRBV5-1 and TRBJ1-1; TRBD1 is a possible D gene (5 bases). The V end lost 6 bases, the J end lost 1 base, and 16 bases lay between the germline ends. From germline, CDR1 is SGHRS and CDR2 YFSETQ. This CDR3 region has 15 residues. The CDR3 nucleotides are TGCGCCAGCACCCGGGGGGAAGTCGGGAACACTGAAGCTTTCTTT. Encoded protein: CASTRGEVGNTEAFF.

This clone was counted once. The chain links TRBV3-1 (or the pseudogene TRBV3-2) to TRBJ2-4, with D unresolved. The germline gives CDR1 LGHDT, CDR2 YNNKEL (reference sequence). The CDR3 is 16 amino acids. V lost 4 bases to trimming and J lost 5 bases, with 18 bases between them. CDR3 protein: CASSPRAGFSENIQYF. The CDR3 DNA sequence: TGTGCCAGCAGCCCCCGCGCCGGGTTTAGTGAAAACATTCAGTACTTC.

Here the CDR3 DNA reads TGTGCCAGCAGCTTACCTAGGACTTACAATGAGCAGTTCTTC. Its translation is CASSLPRTYNEQFF. V is TRBV7-9 and J is TRBJ2-1; perhaps TRBD2 as D (5 bases). CDR1 is SEHNR, CDR2 FQNEAQ, per germline (reference sequence). The length of the CDR3 is 14 residues. V gave up 2 bases and J gave up 4 bases, with 9 bases separating them.

The chain links TRBV2 to TRBJ1-2, with TRBD1 matching 7 bases. V gave up 7 bases and J gave up 4 bases; unmatched junction bases: 9. CDR3 length: 14 residues. Germline V gives CDR1 SNHLY, CDR2 FYNNEI. CDR3 nucleotide sequence: TGTGCCAGCACACACAGGGGCTATGGCTATGGCTACACCTTC. Translation gives CASTHRGYGYGYTF.

CDR3 sequence: CASSRVSLGQLNTEAFF. CDR3 DNA: TGCGCCAGCAGCCGAGTTTCTCTGGGACAGCTGAACACTGAAGCTTTCTTT. This sequence joins TRBV5-1 and TRBJ1-1; 7 bases align to TRBD1. J gave up 0 bases and V 4 bases, and 12 bases lay outside the gene matches. Germline V gene data show CDR1 as SGHRS and CDR2 as YFSETQ. This CDR3 is 17 amino acids long.